This is a list of T cell receptor beta chains from one sample in a study of human versus mouse CDR3 diversity and MHC coevolution. The method was immunoSEQ multiplex PCR; TCRdb's version includes in-frame clones alone and lacks a portion of them. The table has some 82,000 clones, 80% to 95% seen once. The specimen was naive CD4+ T cells from blood. The source is a person aged 25 to 75 in good health. CDR3s include the opening cysteine and the closing phenylalanine or tryptophan. Fields, in order: clone size, D gene, V gene, J gene, CDR3 DNA, CDR3 protein. A D gene is named only where the DNA matches it firmly. The size of a clone is reported for some rows only, either as once, few or many, or as a class for expanded clones.

abundance: few
d_gene: .
v_gene: TRBV21-1
j_gene: TRBJ1-4
CDR3nt: TGTGCCAGCAGCAAAGGGGGGGTATCTAATGAAAAACTGTTTTTT
CDR3aa: CASSKGGVSNEKLFF

abundance: .
d_gene: .
v_gene: TRBV4-2
j_gene: TRBJ2-7
CDR3nt: TGTGCCAGCAGCCAAGAGGCCAGGGGCCTCTACGAGCAGTACTTC
CDR3aa: CASSQEARGLYEQYF

abundance: .
d_gene: TRBD2
v_gene: TRBV27
j_gene: TRBJ2-1
CDR3nt: TGTGCCAGCAGTTTGGCTCCGGGACTAGCGGGGCGAGAGCAGTTCTTC
CDR3aa: CASSLAPGLAGREQFF

abundance: .
d_gene: TRBD1
v_gene: TRBV18
j_gene: TRBJ1-5
CDR3nt: TGTGCCAGCTCACCGGACAGGGACCAGCCCCAGCATTTT
CDR3aa: CASSPDRDQPQHF

abundance: .
d_gene: TRBD1
v_gene: TRBV19
j_gene: TRBJ2-7
CDR3nt: TGTGCCAGCTCGGGACAGACCTACGAGCAGTACTTC
CDR3aa: CASSGQTYEQYF

abundance: .
d_gene: TRBD1
v_gene: TRBV13
j_gene: TRBJ1-2
CDR3nt: TGTGCCAGCAGCTTAGGGGGCTCGACAGGGGAGTATGGCTACACCTTC
CDR3aa: CASSLGGSTGEYGYTF

abundance: .
d_gene: .
v_gene: TRBV6-5
j_gene: TRBJ2-5
CDR3nt: TGTGCCAGCAGTTACCTAAGACAGATAACCCAAGAGACCCAGTACTTC
CDR3aa: CASSYLRQITQETQYF

abundance: .
d_gene: TRBD1
v_gene: TRBV9
j_gene: TRBJ1-4
CDR3nt: TGTGCCAGCAGCGTCTCCGGGACAGATGAAAAACTGTTTTTT
CDR3aa: CASSVSGTDEKLFF

abundance: .
d_gene: .
v_gene: TRBV7-3
j_gene: TRBJ2-1
CDR3nt: TGTGCCAGCCGTGGCTGGGCGGGTGCAGGTGAGCAGTTCTTC
CDR3aa: CASRGWAGAGEQFF

abundance: .
d_gene: TRBD1
v_gene: TRBV11-2
j_gene: TRBJ1-4
CDR3nt: TGTGCCAGCAGCTCGGGGACGATGCCAGGGGGCGGTGGTGAAAAACTGTTTTTT
CDR3aa: CASSSGTMPGGGGEKLFF

abundance: .
d_gene: .
v_gene: TRBV21-1
j_gene: TRBJ2-7
CDR3nt: TGTGCCAGCAGCTCCCGACAGGGAGCCTACGAGCAGTACTTC
CDR3aa: CASSSRQGAYEQYF

abundance: .
d_gene: .
v_gene: TRBV5-4
j_gene: TRBJ2-7
CDR3nt: TGTGCCAGCAGCTCCGCAAGGGACTCCCCGGCCTACGAGCAGTACTTC
CDR3aa: CASSSARDSPAYEQYF

abundance: once
d_gene: TRBD1
v_gene: TRBV30
j_gene: TRBJ1-1
CDR3nt: TGTGCCTGGCGGACAGGGGGTAAAGCTTTCTTT
CDR3aa: CAWRTGGKAFF

abundance: .
d_gene: .
v_gene: TRBV7-8
j_gene: TRBJ1-1
CDR3nt: TGTGCCAGCAGCCCCGGGGGACGCACTGAAGCTTTCTTT
CDR3aa: CASSPGGRTEAFF

abundance: .
d_gene: TRBD1
v_gene: TRBV6-5
j_gene: TRBJ1-2
CDR3nt: TGTGCCAGCAGTTACTCAGGGGGCCTCTATGGCTACACCTTC
CDR3aa: CASSYSGGLYGYTF

abundance: once
d_gene: .
v_gene: TRBV6-5
j_gene: TRBJ2-3
CDR3nt: TGTGCCAGCAGTTACAGACAGGCAGATACGCAGTATTTT
CDR3aa: CASSYRQADTQYF

abundance: .
d_gene: .
v_gene: TRBV7-2
j_gene: TRBJ2-5
CDR3nt: TGTGCCAGCAGCGGGGACTGGGGCGGGGAGACCCAGTACTTC
CDR3aa: CASSGDWGGETQYF

abundance: .
d_gene: TRBD1
v_gene: TRBV11-1
j_gene: TRBJ2-4
CDR3nt: TGTGCCAGCAGCCCAAAGACCTCTGACAGGGGGCTAGCCAAAAACATTCAGTACTTC
CDR3aa: CASSPKTSDRGLAKNIQYF

abundance: .
d_gene: TRBD2
v_gene: TRBV7-7
j_gene: TRBJ2-7
CDR3nt: TGTGCCAGCAGCTTAGCGGCTAGCGGAGTGGGCGAGCAGTACTTC
CDR3aa: CASSLAASGVGEQYF

abundance: .
d_gene: .
v_gene: TRBV5-1
j_gene: TRBJ1-2
CDR3nt: TGCGCCAGCAGCTTGATGCAGGGCCTTAACTATGGCTACACCTTC
CDR3aa: CASSLMQGLNYGYTF

abundance: .
d_gene: TRBD1
v_gene: TRBV18
j_gene: TRBJ1-5
CDR3nt: TGTGCCAGCTCACCGCCGGGACAGGACCATCAGCCCCAGCATTTT
CDR3aa: CASSPPGQDHQPQHF

abundance: .
d_gene: TRBD1
v_gene: TRBV11-3
j_gene: TRBJ2-5
CDR3nt: TGTGCCAGCAGTCCCCGACAGGGGCAAGAGACCCAGTACTTC
CDR3aa: CASSPRQGQETQYF

abundance: once
d_gene: TRBD1
v_gene: TRBV7-9
j_gene: TRBJ2-7
CDR3nt: TGTGCCAGCAGCTTTGGACAGGGGCCCTACGAGCAGTACTTC
CDR3aa: CASSFGQGPYEQYF

abundance: .
d_gene: .
v_gene: TRBV5-4
j_gene: TRBJ2-1
CDR3nt: TGTGCCAGCAGCCGGGATCACAATGAGCAGTTCTTC
CDR3aa: CASSRDHNEQFF

abundance: .
d_gene: .
v_gene: TRBV19
j_gene: TRBJ2-1
CDR3nt: TGTGCCAGTAGTAGAGTCGCGTACAATGAGCAGTTCTTC
CDR3aa: CASSRVAYNEQFF

abundance: once
d_gene: .
v_gene: TRBV2
j_gene: TRBJ2-2
CDR3nt: TGTGCCAGCACCCAGGGGCCTAACACCGGGGAGCTGTTTTTT
CDR3aa: CASTQGPNTGELFF

abundance: .
d_gene: .
v_gene: TRBV4-3
j_gene: TRBJ2-7
CDR3nt: TGCGCCAGCAGCCAACAAGTGGGACTCTCCTACGAGCAGTACTTC
CDR3aa: CASSQQVGLSYEQYF

abundance: .
d_gene: TRBD1
v_gene: TRBV11-2
j_gene: TRBJ2-1
CDR3nt: TGTGCCAGCAGCTCGGACAGGGGGTATGAGCAGTTCTTC
CDR3aa: CASSSDRGYEQFF

abundance: .
d_gene: TRBD1
v_gene: TRBV14
j_gene: TRBJ1-1
CDR3nt: TGTGCCAGCAGCCAAGAAGGGGGCAGCCACAACACTGAAGCTTTCTTT
CDR3aa: CASSQEGGSHNTEAFF

abundance: .
d_gene: TRBD1
v_gene: TRBV6-6
j_gene: TRBJ1-5
CDR3nt: TGTGCCAGCAGTCACGGGACAGGGGATAATCAGCCCCAGCATTTT
CDR3aa: CASSHGTGDNQPQHF

abundance: .
d_gene: TRBD2
v_gene: TRBV5-4
j_gene: TRBJ2-7
CDR3nt: TGTGCCAGCAGCTCGGGACTAGCGGGAGCCTACGAGCAGTACTTC
CDR3aa: CASSSGLAGAYEQYF

abundance: .
d_gene: TRBD1
v_gene: TRBV7-2
j_gene: TRBJ1-2
CDR3nt: TGTGCCAGCAGGGAGGGACAGGGGTATGGCTACACCTTC
CDR3aa: CASREGQGYGYTF

abundance: .
d_gene: TRBD2
v_gene: TRBV5-1
j_gene: TRBJ2-1
CDR3nt: TGCGCCAGCAGCATTTGGACTAGCCCTGGGGTCGATGAGCAGTTCTTC
CDR3aa: CASSIWTSPGVDEQFF

abundance: .
d_gene: .
v_gene: TRBV18
j_gene: TRBJ1-2
CDR3nt: TGTGCCAGCTCACCCGGAGGGGCCACGAGAAGATCCTATGGCTACACCTTC
CDR3aa: CASSPGGATRRSYGYTF

abundance: .
d_gene: TRBD1
v_gene: TRBV19
j_gene: TRBJ1-4
CDR3nt: TGTGCCAGTAGGGCGACAGGGAGGAATGAAAAACTGTTTTTT
CDR3aa: CASRATGRNEKLFF

abundance: .
d_gene: .
v_gene: TRBV7-2
j_gene: TRBJ2-7
CDR3nt: TGTGCCAGCAGCTTTCGAAACGCGTACGAGCAGTACTTC
CDR3aa: CASSFRNAYEQYF

abundance: .
d_gene: .
v_gene: TRBV7-2
j_gene: TRBJ1-1
CDR3nt: TGTGCCAGCAGCTTAGTAGGAACAGGGCGACCTGGGACCACTGAAGCTTTCTTT
CDR3aa: CASSLVGTGRPGTTEAFF

abundance: .
d_gene: .
v_gene: TRBV18
j_gene: TRBJ2-1
CDR3nt: TGTGCCAGCTCACCACCCACCTCGACAGGTTTGAAGTTCTTC
CDR3aa: CASSPPTSTGLKFF

abundance: .
d_gene: .
v_gene: TRBV27
j_gene: TRBJ1-4
CDR3nt: TGTGCCAGTGGAAACAGGGAGGAAAAACTGTTTTTT
CDR3aa: CASGNREEKLFF

abundance: .
d_gene: .
v_gene: TRBV19
j_gene: TRBJ1-2
CDR3nt: TGTGCCAGTAGTATTCTGGGGCGCGACTATGGCTACACCTTC
CDR3aa: CASSILGRDYGYTF

abundance: .
d_gene: TRBD1
v_gene: TRBV2
j_gene: TRBJ1-6
CDR3nt: TGTGCCAGCAGTGTTTCCCCGCAGGGGGGATCACCCCTCCACTTT
CDR3aa: CASSVSPQGGSPLHF

abundance: .
d_gene: .
v_gene: TRBV27
j_gene: TRBJ1-6
CDR3nt: TGTGCCAGCAGTCCCCGCCGGCAGGGTAATTCACCCCTCCACTTT
CDR3aa: CASSPRRQGNSPLHF

abundance: .
d_gene: TRBD2
v_gene: TRBV4-2
j_gene: TRBJ2-7
CDR3nt: TGTGCCAGCAGCCAAGATGGGAGTACTAGCGGTTACGAGCAGTACTTC
CDR3aa: CASSQDGSTSGYEQYF